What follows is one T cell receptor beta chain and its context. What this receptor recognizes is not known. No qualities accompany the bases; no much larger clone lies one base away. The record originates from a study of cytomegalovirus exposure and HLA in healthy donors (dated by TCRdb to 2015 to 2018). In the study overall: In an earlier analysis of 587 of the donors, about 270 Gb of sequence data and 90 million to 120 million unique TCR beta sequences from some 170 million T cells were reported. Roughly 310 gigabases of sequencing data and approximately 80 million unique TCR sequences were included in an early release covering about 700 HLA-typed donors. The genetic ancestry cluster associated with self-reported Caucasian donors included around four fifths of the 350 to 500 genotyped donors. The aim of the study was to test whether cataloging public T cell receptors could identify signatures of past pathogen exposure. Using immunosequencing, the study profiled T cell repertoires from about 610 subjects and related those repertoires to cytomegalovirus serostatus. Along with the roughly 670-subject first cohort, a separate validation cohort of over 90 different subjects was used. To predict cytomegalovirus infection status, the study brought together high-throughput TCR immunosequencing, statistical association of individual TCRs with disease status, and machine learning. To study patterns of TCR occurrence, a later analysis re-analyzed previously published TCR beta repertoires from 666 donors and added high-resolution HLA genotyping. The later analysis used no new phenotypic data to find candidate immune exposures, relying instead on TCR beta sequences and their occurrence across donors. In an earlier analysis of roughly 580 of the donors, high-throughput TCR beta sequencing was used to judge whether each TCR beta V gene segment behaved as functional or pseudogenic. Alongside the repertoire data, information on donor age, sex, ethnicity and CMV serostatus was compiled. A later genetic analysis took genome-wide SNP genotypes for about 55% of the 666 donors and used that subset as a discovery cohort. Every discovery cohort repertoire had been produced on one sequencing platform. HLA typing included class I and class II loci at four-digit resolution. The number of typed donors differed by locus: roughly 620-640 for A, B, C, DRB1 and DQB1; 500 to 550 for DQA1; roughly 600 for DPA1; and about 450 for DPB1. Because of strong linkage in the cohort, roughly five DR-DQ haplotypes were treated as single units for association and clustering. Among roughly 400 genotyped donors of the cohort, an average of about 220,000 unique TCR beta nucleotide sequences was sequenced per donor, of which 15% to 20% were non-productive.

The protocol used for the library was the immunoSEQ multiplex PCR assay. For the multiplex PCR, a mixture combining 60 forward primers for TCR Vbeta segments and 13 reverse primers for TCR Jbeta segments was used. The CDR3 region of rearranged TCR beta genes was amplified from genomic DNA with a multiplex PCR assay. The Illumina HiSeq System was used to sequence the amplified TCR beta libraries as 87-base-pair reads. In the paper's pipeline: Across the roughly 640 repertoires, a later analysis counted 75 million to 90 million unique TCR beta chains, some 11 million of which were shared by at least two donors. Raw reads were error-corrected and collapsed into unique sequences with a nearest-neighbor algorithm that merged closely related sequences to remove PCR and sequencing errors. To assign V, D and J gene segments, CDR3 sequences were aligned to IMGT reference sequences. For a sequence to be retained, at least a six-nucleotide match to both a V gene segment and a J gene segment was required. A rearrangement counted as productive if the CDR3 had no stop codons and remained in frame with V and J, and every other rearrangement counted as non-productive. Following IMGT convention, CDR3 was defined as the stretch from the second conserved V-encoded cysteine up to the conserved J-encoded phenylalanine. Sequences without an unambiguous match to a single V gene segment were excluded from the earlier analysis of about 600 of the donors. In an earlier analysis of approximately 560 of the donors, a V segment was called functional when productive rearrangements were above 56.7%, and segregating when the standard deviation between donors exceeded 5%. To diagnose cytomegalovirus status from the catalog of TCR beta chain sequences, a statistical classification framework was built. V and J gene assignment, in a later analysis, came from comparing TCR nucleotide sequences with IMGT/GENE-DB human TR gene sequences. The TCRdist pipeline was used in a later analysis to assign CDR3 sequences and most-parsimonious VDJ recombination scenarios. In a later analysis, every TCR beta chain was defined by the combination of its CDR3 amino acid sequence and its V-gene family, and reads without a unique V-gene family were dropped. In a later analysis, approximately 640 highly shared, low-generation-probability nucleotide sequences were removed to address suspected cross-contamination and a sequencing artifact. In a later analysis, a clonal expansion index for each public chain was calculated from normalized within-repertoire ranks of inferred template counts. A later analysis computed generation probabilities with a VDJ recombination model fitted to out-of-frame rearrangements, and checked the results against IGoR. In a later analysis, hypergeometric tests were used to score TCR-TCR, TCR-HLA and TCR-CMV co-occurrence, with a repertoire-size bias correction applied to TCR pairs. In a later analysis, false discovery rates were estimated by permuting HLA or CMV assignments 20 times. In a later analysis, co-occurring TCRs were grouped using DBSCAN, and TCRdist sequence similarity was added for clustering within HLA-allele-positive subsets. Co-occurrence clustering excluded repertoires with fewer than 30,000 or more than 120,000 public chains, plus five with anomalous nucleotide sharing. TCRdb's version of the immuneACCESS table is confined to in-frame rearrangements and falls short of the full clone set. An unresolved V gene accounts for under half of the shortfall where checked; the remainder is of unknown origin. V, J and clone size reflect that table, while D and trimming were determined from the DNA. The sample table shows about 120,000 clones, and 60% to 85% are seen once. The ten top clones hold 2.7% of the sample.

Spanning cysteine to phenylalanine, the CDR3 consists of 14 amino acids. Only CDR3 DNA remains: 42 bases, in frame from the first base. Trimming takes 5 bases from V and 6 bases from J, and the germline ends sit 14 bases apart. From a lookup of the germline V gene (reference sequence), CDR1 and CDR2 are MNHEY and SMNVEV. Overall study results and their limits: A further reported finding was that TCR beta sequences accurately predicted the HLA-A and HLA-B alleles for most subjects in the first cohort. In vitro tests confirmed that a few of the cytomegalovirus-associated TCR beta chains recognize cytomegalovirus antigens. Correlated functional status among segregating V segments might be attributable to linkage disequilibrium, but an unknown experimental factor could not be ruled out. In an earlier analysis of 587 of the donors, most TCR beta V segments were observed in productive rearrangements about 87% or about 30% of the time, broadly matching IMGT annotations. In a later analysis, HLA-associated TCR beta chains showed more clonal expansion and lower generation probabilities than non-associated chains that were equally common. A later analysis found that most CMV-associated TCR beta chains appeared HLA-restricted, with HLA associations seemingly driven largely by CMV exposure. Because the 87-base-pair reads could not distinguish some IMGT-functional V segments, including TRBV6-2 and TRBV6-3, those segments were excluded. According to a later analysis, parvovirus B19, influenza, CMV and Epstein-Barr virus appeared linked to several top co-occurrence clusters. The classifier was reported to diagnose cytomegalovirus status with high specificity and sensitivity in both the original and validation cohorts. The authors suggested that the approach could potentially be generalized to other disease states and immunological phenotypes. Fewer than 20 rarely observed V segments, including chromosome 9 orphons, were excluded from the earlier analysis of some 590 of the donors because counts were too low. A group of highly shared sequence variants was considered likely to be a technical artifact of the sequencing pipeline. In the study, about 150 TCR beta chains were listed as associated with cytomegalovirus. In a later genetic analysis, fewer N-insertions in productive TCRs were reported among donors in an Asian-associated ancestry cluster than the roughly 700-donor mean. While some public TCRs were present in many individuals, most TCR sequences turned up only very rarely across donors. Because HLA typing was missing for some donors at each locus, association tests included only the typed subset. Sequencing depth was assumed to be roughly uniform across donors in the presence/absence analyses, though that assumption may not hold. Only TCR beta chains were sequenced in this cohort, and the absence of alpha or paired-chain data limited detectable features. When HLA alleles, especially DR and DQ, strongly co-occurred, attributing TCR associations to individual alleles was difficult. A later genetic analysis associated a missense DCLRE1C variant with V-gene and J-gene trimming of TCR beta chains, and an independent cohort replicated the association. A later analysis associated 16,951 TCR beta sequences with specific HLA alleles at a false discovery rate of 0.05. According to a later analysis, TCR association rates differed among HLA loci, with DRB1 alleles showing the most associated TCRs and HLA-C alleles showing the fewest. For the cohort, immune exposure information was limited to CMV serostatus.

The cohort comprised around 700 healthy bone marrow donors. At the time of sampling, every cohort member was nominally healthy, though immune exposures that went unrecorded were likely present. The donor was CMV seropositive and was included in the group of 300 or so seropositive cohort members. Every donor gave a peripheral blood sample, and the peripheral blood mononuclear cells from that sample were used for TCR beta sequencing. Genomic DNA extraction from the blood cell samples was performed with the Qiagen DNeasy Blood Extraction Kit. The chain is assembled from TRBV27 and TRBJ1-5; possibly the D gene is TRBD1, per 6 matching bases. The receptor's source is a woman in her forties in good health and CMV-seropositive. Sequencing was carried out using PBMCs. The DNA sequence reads TGTGCCAGCAGTCCTAACAGGGCTGGTCAGCCCCAGCATTTT. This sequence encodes CASSPNRAGQPQHF.